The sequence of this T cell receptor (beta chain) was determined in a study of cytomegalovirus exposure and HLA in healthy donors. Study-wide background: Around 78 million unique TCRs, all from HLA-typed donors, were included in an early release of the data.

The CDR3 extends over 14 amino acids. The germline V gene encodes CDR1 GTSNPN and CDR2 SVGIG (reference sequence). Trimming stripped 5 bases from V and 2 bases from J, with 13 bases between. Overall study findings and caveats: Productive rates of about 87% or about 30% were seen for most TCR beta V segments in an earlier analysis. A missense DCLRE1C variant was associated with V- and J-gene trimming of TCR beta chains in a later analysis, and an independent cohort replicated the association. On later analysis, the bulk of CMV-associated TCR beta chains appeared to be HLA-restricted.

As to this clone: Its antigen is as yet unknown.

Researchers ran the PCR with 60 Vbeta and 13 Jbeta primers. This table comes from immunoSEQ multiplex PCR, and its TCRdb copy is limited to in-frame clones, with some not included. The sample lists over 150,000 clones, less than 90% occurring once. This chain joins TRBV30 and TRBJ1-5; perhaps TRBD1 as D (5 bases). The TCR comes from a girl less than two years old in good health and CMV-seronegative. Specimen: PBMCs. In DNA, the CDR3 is TGTGCCTGGGGGACTTCTTTCGGCAATCAGCCCCAGCATTTT. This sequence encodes CAWGTSFGNQPQHF.